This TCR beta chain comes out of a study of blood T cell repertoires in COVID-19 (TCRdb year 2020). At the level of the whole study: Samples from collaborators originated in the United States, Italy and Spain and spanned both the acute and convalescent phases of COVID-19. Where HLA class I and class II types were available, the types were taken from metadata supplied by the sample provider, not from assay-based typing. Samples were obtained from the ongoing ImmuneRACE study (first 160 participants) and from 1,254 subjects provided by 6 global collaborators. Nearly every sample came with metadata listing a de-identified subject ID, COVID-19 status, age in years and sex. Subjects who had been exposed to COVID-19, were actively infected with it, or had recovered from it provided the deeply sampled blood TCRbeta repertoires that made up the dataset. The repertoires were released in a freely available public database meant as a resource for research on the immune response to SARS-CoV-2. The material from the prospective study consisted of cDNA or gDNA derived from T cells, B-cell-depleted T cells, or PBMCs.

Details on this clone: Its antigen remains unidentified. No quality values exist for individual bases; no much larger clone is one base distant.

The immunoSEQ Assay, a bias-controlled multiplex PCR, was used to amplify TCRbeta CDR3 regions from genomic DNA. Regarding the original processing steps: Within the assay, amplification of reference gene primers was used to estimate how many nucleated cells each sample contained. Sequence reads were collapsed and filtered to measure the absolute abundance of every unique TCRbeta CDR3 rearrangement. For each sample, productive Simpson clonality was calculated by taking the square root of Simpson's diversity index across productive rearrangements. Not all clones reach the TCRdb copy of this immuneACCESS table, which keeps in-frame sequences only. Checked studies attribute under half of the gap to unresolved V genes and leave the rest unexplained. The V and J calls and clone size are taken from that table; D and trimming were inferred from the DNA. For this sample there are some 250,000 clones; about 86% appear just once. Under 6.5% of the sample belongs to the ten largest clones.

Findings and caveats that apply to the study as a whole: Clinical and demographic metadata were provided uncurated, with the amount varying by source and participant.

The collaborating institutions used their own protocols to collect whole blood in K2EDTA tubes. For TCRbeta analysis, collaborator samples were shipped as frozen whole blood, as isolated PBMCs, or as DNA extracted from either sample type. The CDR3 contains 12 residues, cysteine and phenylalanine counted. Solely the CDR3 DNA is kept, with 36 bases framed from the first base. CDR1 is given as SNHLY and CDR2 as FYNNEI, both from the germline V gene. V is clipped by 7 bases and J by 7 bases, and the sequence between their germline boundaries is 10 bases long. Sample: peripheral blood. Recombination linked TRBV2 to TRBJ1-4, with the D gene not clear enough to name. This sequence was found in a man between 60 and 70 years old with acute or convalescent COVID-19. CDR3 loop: CASMQLTEKLFF. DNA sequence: TGTGCCAGCATGCAGTTAACTGAAAAACTGTTTTTT.